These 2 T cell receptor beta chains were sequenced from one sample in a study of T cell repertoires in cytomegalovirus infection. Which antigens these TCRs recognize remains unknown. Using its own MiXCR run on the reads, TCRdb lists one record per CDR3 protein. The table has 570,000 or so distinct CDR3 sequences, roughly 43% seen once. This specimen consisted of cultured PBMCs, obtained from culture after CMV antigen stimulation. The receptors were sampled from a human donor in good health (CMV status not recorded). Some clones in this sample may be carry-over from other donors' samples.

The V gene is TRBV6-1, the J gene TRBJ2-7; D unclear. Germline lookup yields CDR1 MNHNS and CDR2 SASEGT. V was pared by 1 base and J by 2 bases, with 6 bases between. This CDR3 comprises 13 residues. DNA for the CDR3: TGTGCCAGCAGTGAAGGGTCCGCCTACGAGCAGTACTTC. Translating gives CASSEGSAYEQYF.

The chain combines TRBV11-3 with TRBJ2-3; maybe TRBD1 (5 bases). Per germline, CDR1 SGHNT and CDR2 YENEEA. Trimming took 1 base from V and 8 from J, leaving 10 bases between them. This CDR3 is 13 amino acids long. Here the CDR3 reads CASSLARVGTQYF. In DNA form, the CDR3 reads TGTGCCAGCAGCTTAGCCAGGGTCGGTACGCAGTATTTT.